One sample yielded the 13 T cell receptor beta chains listed below, sequenced in a study of shared clonotypes between healthy human individuals. Profiling relied on immunoSEQ multiplex PCR, and the TCRdb table lists in-frame clones only, not all of them. Of about 510,000 clones listed, roughly 79% are singletons. Input material: PBMCs. These receptors all come from a woman in her thirties or forties in good health. Some clones in this sample may be carry-over from other donors' samples.

Remarks on this clone: A read error may be the cause here, since a much bigger clone is one base away. Other DNA sequences in this specimen translate into the identical CDR3. This rearrangement joins TRBV7-2 to TRBJ2-3; D gene uncertain. V shed 2 bases and J shed 2 bases, with 2 bases lying between them. The CDR3 contains 12 residues. Per the germline V gene, CDR1 is SGHTA and CDR2 is FQGNSA. The CDR3, as DNA: TGTGCCAGCAGCTTATACACAGATACGCAGTATTTT. It specifies CASSLYTDTQYF.

This sequence joins TRBV19 and TRBJ1-1; no definite D call. CDR1 is LNHDA, CDR2 SQIVND, per germline (reference sequence). CDR3 size: 14 residues. Trimming shortened V by 3 bases and J by 11 bases, and 19 bases separated the two germline ends. CDR3 nucleotide sequence: TGTGCCAGTAGTATGGGCCACGGGCTCAACGTGGCTTTCTTT. Residues: CASSMGHGLNVAFF.

This sequence joins TRBV28 and TRBJ1-5; D unresolved. V was pared by 3 bases and J by 5 bases, with 8 bases between. Germline V gene lookup returns CDR1 MDHEN and CDR2 SYDVKM. This CDR3 has 13 residues. CDR3 coding DNA: TGTGCCAGCAGTTTGGTGAACTATCAGCCCCAGCATTTT. Translation: CASSLVNYQPQHF.

V and J are TRBV5-1 and TRBJ2-6; D not resolved. With 3 bases removed from V and 10 bases from J, the gap between germline ends came to 11 bases. Germline assignment: CDR1 SGHRS and CDR2 YFSETQ. The CDR3 runs to 13 residues. CDR3 in amino acids: CASSSHSLNVLTF. In DNA, the CDR3 is TGCGCCAGCAGCTCGCATTCCCTAAACGTCCTGACTTTC.

The chain combines TRBV18 with TRBJ2-1, with 11 bases identical to TRBD2. V was clipped by 2 bases and J by 9 bases; unmatched bases: 6. There are 15 residues in the CDR3. Germline V gene data show CDR1 as KGHSH and CDR2 as LQKENI. CDR3 region: CASSPTSSGRSEQFF. CDR3 DNA: TGTGCCAGCTCACCAACTTCTAGCGGGAGGTCTGAGCAGTTCTTC. The full variable domain, completed using reference TRBV18 and TRBJ2-1, is NAGVMQNPRHLVRRRGQEARLRCSPMKGHSHVYWYRQLPEEGLKFMVYLQKENIIDESGMPKERFSAEFPKEGPSILRIQQVVRGDSAAYFCASSPTSSGRSEQFFGPGTRLTVL.

The rearrangement links TRBV7-9 to TRBJ1-1; D perhaps matches TRBD1 (5 bases). Germline V gene lookup returns CDR1 SEHNR and CDR2 FQNEAQ (reference sequence). Trimming took 1 base from V and 3 from J, leaving 15 bases between them. This CDR3 comprises 16 residues. CDR3 DNA sequence: TGTGCCAGCAGCTTAGGAAGTGGGGGATCAGACACTGAAGCTTTCTTT. The encoded protein is CASSLGSGGSDTEAFF.

This clone was seen only once. The CDR3 is CASSEGGAGQETQYF. Written as DNA, the CDR3 is TGTGCCAGCAGTGAGGGCGGGGCGGGCCAAGAGACCCAGTACTTC. The chain combines TRBV25-1 with TRBJ2-5, with a tentative D call TRBD2 (6 bases). CDR3 size: 15 residues. CDR1 is MGHDK, CDR2 SYGVNS, per germline. The germline V and J ends were trimmed by 3 bases and 1 base, with 12 bases remaining between them. Combining the CDR3 with reference TRBV25-1 and TRBJ2-5 gives the whole variable domain EADIYQTPRYLVIGTGKKITLECSQTMGHDKMYWYQQDPGMELHLIHYSYGVNSTEKGDLSSESTVSRIRTEHFPLTLESARPSHTSQYLCASSEGGAGQETQYFGPGTRLLVL.

J is TRBJ1-3 and V is TRBV4-1; 7 bases align to TRBD1. The V gene end was trimmed by 3 bases and the J gene end by 3 bases; junction bases not matched to a gene: 5. The CDR3 contains 15 residues. Germline CDR1 and CDR2: MGHRA and YSYEKL. The CDR3 DNA follows: TGCGCCAGCAGCCAGCCCCAGGGGGGTGGAAACACCATATATTTT. This codes for CASSQPQGGGNTIYF.

The rearrangement uses TRBV7-3 and TRBJ2-2; D is unclear. Germline lookup yields CDR1 SGHTA and CDR2 FQGTGA. This CDR3 has 12 amino acids. V lost 5 bases to trimming and J lost 0 bases, with 1 base between them. The CDR3 loop is CASSTNTGELFF. DNA for the CDR3: TGTGCCAGCAGCACGAACACCGGGGAGCTGTTTTTT.

The rearrangement uses TRBV19 and TRBJ1-3, with D perhaps matching TRBD1 (6 bases). CDR3 length: 15 amino acids. Trimming took 6 bases from V and 0 from J, leaving 12 bases between them. CDR1 and CDR2 from the germline V gene are LNHDA and SQIVND (reference sequence). CDR3 protein: CASRPGQRSGNTIYF. The CDR3 DNA follows: TGTGCCAGTAGACCGGGACAACGCTCTGGAAACACCATATATTTT. Full variable domain (outside the CDR3, taken from reference TRBV19 and TRBJ1-3): DGGITQSPKYLFRKEGQNVTLSCEQNLNHDAMYWYRQDPGQGLRLIYYSQIVNDFQKGDIAEGYSVSREKKESFPLTVTSAQKNPTAFYLCASRPGQRSGNTIYFGEGSWLTVV.

The V and J genes are TRBV6-1 and TRBJ2-3; 7 nucleotides match TRBD2. This CDR3 has 15 residues. CDR1 and CDR2 (germline): MNHNS, SASEGT. The junction had 8 bases not matched to a gene; V was cut back by 2 bases and J by 6 bases. The CDR3 reads CASSEWGGAADTQYF. CDR3 bases: TGTGCCAGCAGTGAATGGGGGGGAGCAGCCGATACGCAGTATTTT.

This rearrangement joins TRBV28 to TRBJ2-3; 10 bases are a match to TRBD2. V lost 5 bases to trimming and J lost 0 bases; unmatched junction nucleotides: 2. The CDR3 runs to 15 residues. Germline V gene lookup returns CDR1 MDHEN and CDR2 SYDVKM. CDR3 amino acids: CASSLAGVSTDTQYF. CDR3 DNA: TGTGCCAGCAGTCTAGCGGGAGTGAGCACAGATACGCAGTATTTT.

V gene TRBV5-6 combines with J gene TRBJ1-1; D is possibly TRBD1 (5 bases). The V end lost 2 bases, the J end lost 3 bases, and 11 bases lay between the germline ends. CDR1 and CDR2 from the germline V gene are SGHDT and YYEEEE. CDR3 length: 14 residues. The CDR3 coding sequence is TGTGCCAGCAGCTTTCGGGGGTCGGACACTGAAGCTTTCTTT. It codes for CASSFRGSDTEAFF.